What follows is one TCR beta chain and its context. This clone was seen a few times. The specificity of this receptor is unknown. Base qualities are not recorded, but no much larger clone differs from it by a single base. These data belong to a study of OX40 agonist ivuxolimab in advanced cancers. Regarding the complete study: Ivuxolimab was an agonistic, fully human IgG2 monoclonal antibody directed against OX40 (CD134), a costimulatory receptor. Intravenous ivuxolimab was administered to patients every 2 weeks at six dose levels: 0.01, 0.1, 0.3, 1.5, 3 and 10 mg/kg. The paper describes the monotherapy dose-escalation part (N ≈ 52 patients) of the phase I trial of ivuxolimab. In the dose-escalation cohort, approximately 80% of patients were male, and the mean age was roughly 60 years with a range of about 20 to 80. Partial responses occurred in three dose-escalation patients, of whom one had hepatocellular carcinoma and two had cutaneous melanoma. Among the approximately 54 dose-escalation patients, about 20 had hepatocellular carcinoma, around 15 melanoma, 9 renal cell carcinoma and 9 head and neck cancer. Patients were allowed to have had prior anti-PD-1, anti-PD-L1 or anti-CTLA-4 therapy, and around 41% of the dose-escalation patients had previously received checkpoint inhibitors. Peripheral TCRbeta sequencing aimed to test whether ivuxolimab altered TCR sequence diversity and caused clonal T-cell expansion.

Taken from the germline V gene, the CDR1 and CDR2 loops are SGHTA and FQGTGA. V is cut back by 2 bases and J by 6 bases, with 7 bases in the junction unmatched. The CDR3 holds 16 amino acids from the cysteine to the phenylalanine. The DNA shown is the 48-base CDR3, in frame from base 1. To sequence the TCRbeta CDR3 region, genomic DNA was isolated from the sorted cells. TCRbeta CDR3 regions were sequenced using the immunoSEQ Assay. As stored in TCRdb, this immuneACCESS dataset retains in-frame rearrangements with V and J assigned. A fraction of the clones does not appear; measured against another copy, unresolved V genes explain less than half of the discrepancy, and the remainder lacks a known reason. This sample is represented by tens of thousands of clones; about 85% of them were singletons. The ten most abundant clones make up around 2% of the sample. Patients with autoimmune disease history or receiving systemic immunosuppression were excluded from the trial. Peripheral blood for TCR sequencing was drawn from every dose cohort at baseline, at cycle 4 day 1 and at cycle 7 day 1. The samples were drawn from a first-in-human, open-label, multicenter phase I dose-escalation trial of ivuxolimab. The trial enrolled adults with locally advanced or metastatic head and neck squamous cell, hepatocellular, melanoma or renal cell carcinoma. Before TCR sequencing, CD4+ T cells and CD8+ T cells were sorted from peripheral blood as separate populations.

Broader findings and caveats from the paper: The antigen specificity of the peripheral T cells that underwent clonal expansion was not determined. Low levels of normalized T-cell clonal expansion were also shown by some nonresponding patients. In the 0.1-3.0 mg/kg groups, partial responders were among the patients with the lowest normalized peripheral clonal expansion, particularly in CD8+ T cells. After ivuxolimab, CD8+ T cells had more expanded clones than CD4+ T cells on average. At doses from 0.1 to 3.0 mg/kg, clonal expansion was seen in both CD4+ and CD8+ blood T cells between baseline and week 6.

This receptor was identified in an adult with an advanced solid tumor such as melanoma, head and neck, liver or kidney cancer. The chain uses TRBV7-3 and TRBJ2-3, with 11 junctional bases fitting TRBD2. Sequenced here: CD4+ or CD8+ T cells sorted from blood, sampled in a trial of the OX40 agonist ivuxolimab. The CDR3 region reads CASSLALAGGGDTQYF. The nucleotide sequence is given as TGTGCCAGCAGCTTAGCCCTAGCGGGGGGCGGGGATACGCAGTATTTT.